A selection of T cell receptor beta chains follows, all from one sample in a study of cytomegalovirus exposure and HLA in healthy donors. TCRdb keeps only in-frame clones here, not all; method: immunoSEQ multiplex PCR. The ten top clones account for around 1.5%, within a sample of 100,000 to 150,000 clones. Sequenced: PBMCs. The receptors originated from a middle-aged woman in good health and CMV-seronegative. CDR3s include the opening cysteine and the closing phenylalanine or tryptophan. D genes are given only for firm matches.

V gene: TRBV7-9
D gene: NA
J gene: TRBJ1-6
CDR3 protein: CASSFGRSNNSPLHF
CDR3 DNA: TGTGCCAGCAGCTTTGGCAGAAGTAATAATTCACCCCTCCACTTT

V gene: TRBV4-2
D gene: TRBD1
J gene: TRBJ1-2
CDR3 protein: CASSQGDRDVYTF
CDR3 DNA: TGTGCCAGCAGCCAAGGGGACAGAGACGTCTACACCTTC

V gene: TRBV5-6
D gene: NA
J gene: TRBJ1-2
CDR3 protein: CASSLAGVAYGYTF
CDR3 DNA: TGTGCCAGCAGCTTGGCAGGGGTTGCCTATGGCTACACCTTC

V gene: TRBV7-9
D gene: NA
J gene: TRBJ1-1
CDR3 protein: CASAYGGGTEAFF
CDR3 DNA: TGTGCCAGCGCGTACGGGGGTGGCACTGAAGCTTTCTTT

V gene: TRBV7-2
D gene: NA
J gene: TRBJ2-2
CDR3 protein: CASSYSPGNTGELFF
CDR3 DNA: TGTGCCAGCAGCTACTCCCCAGGGAACACCGGGGAGCTGTTTTTT

V gene: TRBV29-1
D gene: NA
J gene: TRBJ1-4
CDR3 protein: CSVEAQSGKLFF
CDR3 DNA: TGCAGCGTTGAAGCTCAATCGGGAAAACTGTTTTTT

V gene: TRBV18
D gene: NA
J gene: TRBJ2-7
CDR3 protein: CASSPQQGSLYSYEQYF
CDR3 DNA: TGTGCCAGCTCACCGCAACAGGGAAGCCTTTACTCCTACGAGCAGTACTTC

V gene: TRBV19
D gene: TRBD2
J gene: TRBJ2-3
CDR3 protein: CASMGLAGGPRTTDTQYF
CDR3 DNA: TGTGCCAGTATGGGACTAGCGGGGGGGCCGCGTACGACAGATACGCAGTATTTT

V gene: TRBV10-3
D gene: TRBD2
J gene: TRBJ2-1
CDR3 protein: CAISAQRGGRAGTYNEQFF
CDR3 DNA: TGTGCCATCAGTGCTCAGCGGGGGGGCCGGGCTGGTACCTACAATGAGCAGTTCTTC

V gene: TRBV4-3
D gene: NA
J gene: TRBJ2-1
CDR3 protein: CASSQDFGDSYNEQFF
CDR3 DNA: TGCGCCAGCAGCCAAGATTTCGGGGACTCCTACAATGAGCAGTTCTTC

V gene: TRBV6-1
D gene: NA
J gene: TRBJ1-2
CDR3 protein: CASSEEGVWGYTF
CDR3 DNA: TGTGCCAGCAGTGAAGAGGGGGTTTGGGGCTACACCTTC

V gene: TRBV7-2
D gene: NA
J gene: TRBJ2-5
CDR3 protein: CASSLNLETQYF
CDR3 DNA: TGTGCCAGCAGCTTAAACTTGGAGACCCAGTACTTC

V gene: TRBV4-2
D gene: NA
J gene: TRBJ2-6
CDR3 protein: CASSQGTTGGANVLTF
CDR3 DNA: TGTGCCAGCAGCCAAGGGACGACGGGGGGGGCCAACGTCCTGACTTTC

V gene: TRBV29-1
D gene: NA
J gene: TRBJ1-2
CDR3 protein: CSVEDSGTGYGYTF
CDR3 DNA: TGCAGCGTTGAAGATAGCGGGACGGGCTATGGCTACACCTTC

V gene: TRBV2
D gene: NA
J gene: TRBJ1-3
CDR3 protein: CASSLQGGFGNTIYF
CDR3 DNA: TGTGCCAGCAGTCTACAGGGAGGGTTCGGAAACACCATATATTTT

V gene: TRBV5-1
D gene: NA
J gene: TRBJ2-5
CDR3 protein: CASSLAPRRVETQYF
CDR3 DNA: TGCGCCAGCAGCTTGGCCCCGAGGCGAGTAGAGACCCAGTACTTC

V gene: TRBV28
D gene: NA
J gene: TRBJ1-1
CDR3 protein: CASSLKAGREAFF
CDR3 DNA: TGTGCCAGCAGTTTAAAGGCGGGCCGTGAAGCTTTCTTT

V gene: TRBV16
D gene: TRBD1
J gene: TRBJ1-4
CDR3 protein: CASSQGTAATNEKLFF
CDR3 DNA: TGTGCCAGCAGCCAAGGGACAGCTGCAACTAATGAAAAACTGTTTTTT

V gene: TRBV4-3
D gene: TRBD2
J gene: TRBJ2-4
CDR3 protein: CASSQVSAGENIQYF
CDR3 DNA: TGCGCCAGCAGCCAAGTGTCAGCGGGGGAAAACATTCAGTACTTC

V gene: TRBV7-9
D gene: NA
J gene: TRBJ1-6
CDR3 protein: CASSAKLGLINNSPLHF
CDR3 DNA: TGTGCCAGCAGCGCGAAGCTCGGACTGATAAATAATTCACCCCTCCACTTT

V gene: TRBV6-5
D gene: NA
J gene: TRBJ1-5
CDR3 protein: CASSYSTGGQPQHF
CDR3 DNA: TGTGCCAGCAGTTACTCGACGGGAGGACAGCCCCAGCATTTT

V gene: TRBV20-1
D gene: NA
J gene: TRBJ1-1
CDR3 protein: CSAREAVEAFF
CDR3 DNA: TGCAGTGCTAGAGAGGCCGTTGAAGCTTTCTTT

V gene: TRBV19
D gene: TRBD2
J gene: TRBJ2-3
CDR3 protein: CASNGMSSGGGDTQYF
CDR3 DNA: TGTGCCAGTAATGGGATGAGTAGCGGGGGTGGAGATACGCAGTATTTT

V gene: TRBV28
D gene: TRBD1
J gene: TRBJ2-7
CDR3 protein: CASSLSGTGVYEQYF
CDR3 DNA: TGTGCCAGCAGTTTATCGGGGACAGGTGTCTACGAGCAGTACTTC

V gene: TRBV5-4
D gene: TRBD2
J gene: TRBJ2-5
CDR3 protein: CASSIGTSGGGTQYF
CDR3 DNA: TGTGCCAGCAGCATAGGGACTAGCGGGGGTGGGACCCAGTACTTC

V gene: TRBV6-1
D gene: TRBD1
J gene: TRBJ1-2
CDR3 protein: CASSEVETGYGYTF
CDR3 DNA: TGTGCCAGCAGTGAAGTCGAGACAGGGTATGGCTACACCTTC

V gene: TRBV19
D gene: NA
J gene: TRBJ2-1
CDR3 protein: CASSMRGGAPYNEQFF
CDR3 DNA: TGTGCCAGTAGTATGAGGGGGGGGGCCCCCTACAATGAGCAGTTCTTC